The following is a T cell receptor beta chain sequence with its context. This clone occurred a few times. Which antigen it targets is not known. No per-base quality is available; no much larger clone lies one base away. The sample belongs to a study of T cell repertoires in ileal Crohn's disease (dated by TCRdb to between 2018 and 2021). Regarding the study in general: The median duration of disease was 7.5 to 9.5 years, and at the time of surgery approximately 33% of patients were active smokers. A total of 170 or so mucosal samples from around 60 patients were sequenced, collected from several sites on the surgical specimen and at postoperative endoscopy. The TCR repertoire was analysed in about 55 patients with Crohn's disease drawn from a prospective multicentre cohort. A Rutgeerts score higher than i0 was the definition used for endoscopic postoperative recurrence. Postoperative therapy was given to about half of the patients, with thiopurines administered to roughly twelve patients and anti-TNF agents administered to more than 15 patients. Every patient underwent surgery because of a complication, which was stricturing disease in 61% of cases and penetrating disease in approximately 39%. M6 samples consisted of neoterminal ileum biopsies collected during postoperative colonoscopy. The study ran alongside a multicentre cohort designed to identify predictors of early endoscopic recurrence after ileocolonic resection.

For commercial TCRB immunosequencing, approximately 460 nanograms of biopsy DNA were submitted for each sample. CDR3 regions were amplified from genomic DNA by Adaptive Biotechnology using a two-step, amplification bias-controlled multiplex PCR. In the first PCR, primers covered every V and J gene segment, and in the second PCR, barcodes and Illumina adapters were added. CDR3 libraries were sequenced using an Illumina instrument. In the authors' own workflow: Analysis combined the vendor-provided pipelines with custom analysis of raw data in R/Bioconductor under R version 3.3.0. Clonality, which ranges from 0 to 1, was calculated as the inverse of the normalised Shannon entropy across all productive clones. High-frequency clones were defined as the share of the repertoire occupied by the top 100 clones, with only clones passing a 95% confidence test being retained. The Simpson index measured repertoire diversity, and the Morisita-Horn index measured overlap between samples. TCRdb's version of the immuneACCESS table is confined to in-frame rearrangements and falls short of the full clone set. An unresolved V gene accounts for under half of the shortfall where checked; the remainder is of unknown origin. The V and J calls and the clone size are those of that table, but D and trimming were determined from the DNA. The sample yields about 13,000 clones; 78% were counted once. In total, the top ten clones hold 4.5% to 5.5% of the sample.

This specimen's time point label, per the study, means: neoterminal ileum biopsy at postoperative endoscopy, about 6 months after surgery. Adults with ileal or ileocolonic Crohn's disease and an indication for ileocolonic resection were eligible for inclusion. Before DNA extraction, whole ileal mucosal biopsies were kept frozen at -80 degrees C. A TRizol-based method was used to extract genomic DNA from the frozen whole biopsies, and the DNA was quantified with a NanoDrop 2000 spectrophotometer. Results the study describes overall, beyond this receptor: Higher percentages of high-frequency clones at the time of surgery were linked to endoscopic recurrence, and every patient with clonality above 26.8% (18/57) had recurrence. The timing of postoperative endoscopy varied within the first year after surgery, and the median delay was around 6.9 months. Patients who were active smokers at surgery had a significantly higher proportion of clonal expansions than non-smokers (about 27% vs 20%, p=0.02). Mucosal CD4 and CD8 T cells were sorted and sequenced only in a subgroup of patients, whose size was not stated. Compared with CD4 T cells, sorted CD8 T cells contained more high-frequency clones, which suggests that the mucosal expansions were mostly CD8.

The germline V gene (reference sequence) specifies MNHEY as CDR1 and SMNVEV as CDR2. V sheds 4 bases and J sheds 0 bases, leaving 9 bases between their ends. From its cysteine to its phenylalanine, the CDR3 spans 14 amino acids. Only CDR3 DNA remains: 42 bases, in frame from the first base. The V and J segments used are TRBV27 and TRBJ1-1, with a tentative D gene TRBD1 over 6 matching bases. Sequencing used ileal tissue. The sequence was collected from an adult with Crohn's disease. Here is the DNA: TGTGCCAGCAGTTACAGGGTTATGAACACTGAAGCTTTCTTT. It translates to CASSYRVMNTEAFF.